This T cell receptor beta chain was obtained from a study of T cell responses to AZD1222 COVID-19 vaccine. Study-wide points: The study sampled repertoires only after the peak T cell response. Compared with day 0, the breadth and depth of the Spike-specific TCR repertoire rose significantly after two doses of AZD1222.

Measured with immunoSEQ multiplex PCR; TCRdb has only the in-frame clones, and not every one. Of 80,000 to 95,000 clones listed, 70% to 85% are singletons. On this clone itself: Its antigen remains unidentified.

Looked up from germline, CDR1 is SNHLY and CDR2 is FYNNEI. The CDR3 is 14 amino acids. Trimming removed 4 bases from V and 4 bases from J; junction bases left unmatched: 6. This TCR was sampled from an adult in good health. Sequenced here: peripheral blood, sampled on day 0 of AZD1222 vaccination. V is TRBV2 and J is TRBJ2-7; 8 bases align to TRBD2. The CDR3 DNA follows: TGTGCCAGCAGTGCGGGACTAGGAGTATACGAGCAGTACTTC. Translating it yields CASSAGLGVYEQYF.